This is a list of T cell receptor beta chains from one sample in a study of cytomegalovirus exposure and HLA in healthy donors. Sequencing used immunoSEQ multiplex PCR; TCRdb keeps in-frame clones, though not all of them. The sample holds more than 150,000 clones; around 81% are singletons and the top ten take roughly 2.1%. Sequences were obtained from PBMCs. The source of these receptors is a woman under 30 in good health and CMV-seropositive. CDR3s include the opening cysteine and the closing phenylalanine or tryptophan. Each record gives: clone size, J gene, V gene, D gene, CDR3 protein, CDR3 DNA. D genes are given only for firm matches. Not every row has a clone size; where given, it reads once, few, many or a size class.

size: NA; J: TRBJ1-2; V: TRBV28; D: NA; CDR3: CASYTNYGYTF; DNA: TGTGCCAGCTATACTAACTATGGCTACACCTTC
size: NA; J: TRBJ2-6; V: TRBV4-2; D: NA; CDR3: CASSPSGDSSGANVLTF; DNA: TGTGCCAGCAGCCCCTCGGGGGATAGCTCTGGGGCCAACGTCCTGACTTTC
size: few; J: TRBJ2-5; V: TRBV19; D: TRBD1; CDR3: CASNPTGQGASETQYF; DNA: TGTGCCAGTAACCCGACCGGACAGGGGGCTTCGGAGACCCAGTACTTC
size: NA; J: TRBJ1-6; V: TRBV9; D: NA; CDR3: CASSDVPGGSPLHF; DNA: TGTGCCAGCAGCGACGTCCCAGGAGGTTCACCCCTCCACTTT
size: NA; J: TRBJ2-7; V: TRBV19; D: TRBD1; CDR3: CASSRGWDRAGYEQYF; DNA: TGTGCCAGTAGTCGTGGTTGGGACAGGGCAGGGTACGAGCAGTACTTC
size: NA; J: TRBJ1-4; V: TRBV7-2; D: NA; CDR3: CASSLGLRGEKLFF; DNA: TGTGCCAGCAGCTTAGGTTTAAGGGGTGAAAAACTGTTTTTT
size: few; J: TRBJ1-1; V: TRBV2; D: NA; CDR3: CASSERDYRNTEAFF; DNA: TGTGCCAGCAGTGAAAGGGACTACCGGAACACTGAAGCTTTCTTT
size: NA; J: TRBJ2-1; V: TRBV5-1; D: TRBD2; CDR3: CASSLVAGVYNEQFF; DNA: TGCGCCAGCAGCTTGGTAGCGGGGGTCTACAATGAGCAGTTCTTC
size: few; J: TRBJ1-2; V: TRBV7-2; D: TRBD1; CDR3: CASSLETGGIYTF; DNA: TGTGCCAGCAGCTTAGAGACAGGGGGGATCTACACCTTC
size: NA; J: TRBJ1-5; V: TRBV19; D: NA; CDR3: CASGERDQPQHF; DNA: TGTGCCAGTGGCGAGAGGGATCAGCCCCAGCATTTT
size: NA; J: TRBJ2-2; V: TRBV30; D: TRBD1; CDR3: CAWSLRGYPGELFF; DNA: TGTGCCTGGAGCCTCAGGGGGTACCCCGGGGAGCTGTTTTTT
size: NA; J: TRBJ1-1; V: TRBV9; D: NA; CDR3: CASSPRVTYTEAFF; DNA: TGTGCCAGCAGCCCCAGGGTTACTTACACTGAAGCTTTCTTT
size: NA; J: TRBJ1-1; V: TRBV5-1; D: NA; CDR3: CASRQGLNTEAFF; DNA: TGCGCCAGCAGACAGGGTCTGAACACTGAAGCTTTCTTT
size: NA; J: TRBJ1-1; V: TRBV2; D: NA; CDR3: CASSEWVGVMNTEAFF; DNA: TGTGCCAGCAGTGAATGGGTTGGAGTCATGAACACTGAAGCTTTCTTT
size: NA; J: TRBJ1-1; V: TRBV7-3; D: NA; CDR3: CASSPGGENTEAFF; DNA: TGTGCCAGCAGTCCTGGGGGGGAGAACACTGAAGCTTTCTTT
size: NA; J: TRBJ2-7; V: TRBV7-9; D: NA; CDR3: CASSLGTYEQYF; DNA: TGTGCCAGCAGCTTAGGTACCTACGAGCAGTACTTC
size: NA; J: TRBJ2-1; V: TRBV29-1; D: TRBD2; CDR3: CSSVAGGPYEQFF; DNA: TGCAGCTCCGTAGCGGGGGGGCCGTATGAGCAGTTCTTC
size: NA; J: TRBJ1-5; V: TRBV11-2; D: TRBD1; CDR3: CASSDRTGKDQPQHF; DNA: TGTGCCAGCAGCGACCGGACAGGTAAAGATCAGCCCCAGCATTTT
size: NA; J: TRBJ1-1; V: TRBV6-5; D: NA; CDR3: CASSYSGGTAFF; DNA: TGTGCCAGCAGTTACTCGGGGGGTACGGCTTTCTTT
size: NA; J: TRBJ1-1; V: TRBV6-1; D: NA; CDR3: CASPLAKNTEAFF; DNA: TGTGCCAGCCCCCTTGCGAAGAACACTGAAGCTTTCTTT
size: NA; J: TRBJ1-1; V: TRBV7-9; D: TRBD1; CDR3: CASSSGTEKAAFF; DNA: TGTGCCAGCAGCTCCGGGACAGAAAAAGCGGCTTTCTTT
size: NA; J: TRBJ2-7; V: TRBV30; D: NA; CDR3: CAITPLDEQYF; DNA: TGTGCCATCACACCCTTGGACGAGCAGTACTTC
size: NA; J: TRBJ1-2; V: TRBV28; D: TRBD1; CDR3: CASNLGQGNGYTF; DNA: TGTGCCAGCAATTTGGGACAGGGAAATGGCTACACCTTC
size: NA; J: TRBJ2-5; V: TRBV2; D: TRBD2; CDR3: CACQSAGDQETQYF; DNA: TGTGCCTGCCAATCAGCGGGGGACCAAGAGACCCAGTACTTC
size: NA; J: TRBJ1-2; V: TRBV4-1; D: NA; CDR3: CASSPTGRANYGYTF; DNA: TGCGCCAGCAGCCCAACAGGGCGCGCTAACTATGGCTACACCTTC
size: NA; J: TRBJ1-2; V: TRBV6-1; D: TRBD1; CDR3: CASSRIETGNYGYTF; DNA: TGTGCCAGCAGTCGCATAGAGACAGGGAACTATGGCTACACCTTC
size: NA; J: TRBJ2-3; V: TRBV5-1; D: TRBD2; CDR3: CASFKTSGGDTQYF; DNA: TGCGCCAGCTTTAAAACTAGCGGGGGAGATACGCAGTATTTT
size: NA; J: TRBJ1-4; V: TRBV18; D: NA; CDR3: CASSPAYQENEKLFF; DNA: TGTGCCAGCTCACCGGCGTACCAGGAAAATGAAAAACTGTTTTTT
size: NA; J: TRBJ1-1; V: TRBV7-2; D: NA; CDR3: CASSLGGVVTEAFF; DNA: TGTGCCAGCAGCTTAGGCGGGGTGGTCACTGAAGCTTTCTTT
size: few; J: TRBJ1-2; V: TRBV4-2; D: NA; CDR3: CASSQGLGQGYGYTF; DNA: TGTGCCAGCAGCCAAGGTTTGGGGCAGGGCTATGGCTACACCTTC
size: NA; J: TRBJ1-2; V: TRBV6-1; D: NA; CDR3: CASIYRGSSYGYTF; DNA: TGTGCCAGCATATACCGGGGGTCCTCCTATGGCTACACCTTC
size: NA; J: TRBJ2-7; V: TRBV5-1; D: NA; CDR3: CASSSGIEQYF; DNA: TGCGCCAGCAGCTCGGGGATAGAGCAGTACTTC
size: NA; J: TRBJ2-3; V: TRBV19; D: NA; CDR3: CASTGRESTDTQYF; DNA: TGTGCCAGTACCGGTCGTGAGAGCACAGATACGCAGTATTTT
size: NA; J: TRBJ2-1; V: TRBV2; D: NA; CDR3: CASTVLSYNEQFF; DNA: TGTGCCAGCACGGTCCTCTCCTACAATGAGCAGTTCTTC
size: NA; J: TRBJ1-6; V: TRBV5-1; D: NA; CDR3: CASSWTQGSYNSPLHF; DNA: TGCGCCAGCAGCTGGACACAGGGTAGCTATAATTCACCCCTCCACTTT
size: few; J: TRBJ2-1; V: TRBV5-4; D: NA; CDR3: CASSSRMDYRDEQFF; DNA: TGTGCCAGCAGCTCAAGAATGGACTACCGCGATGAGCAGTTCTTC
size: NA; J: TRBJ2-6; V: TRBV29-1; D: NA; CDR3: CSVERESGANVLTF; DNA: TGCAGCGTTGAGAGAGAATCTGGGGCCAACGTCCTGACTTTC
size: NA; J: TRBJ1-6; V: TRBV5-1; D: TRBD1; CDR3: CASSGLGQGRNSPLHF; DNA: TGCGCCAGCAGCGGTCTGGGACAGGGAAGAAATTCACCCCTCCACTTT
size: NA; J: TRBJ1-6; V: TRBV2; D: NA; CDR3: CASSEHRGHSPLHF; DNA: TGTGCCAGCAGTGAACACAGAGGGCACTCACCCCTCCACTTT
size: once; J: TRBJ1-6; V: TRBV6-7; D: TRBD1; CDR3: CASSYVDRGLSPLHF; DNA: TGTGCCAGCAGTTATGTGGACAGGGGGTTATCACCCCTCCACTTT
size: NA; J: TRBJ1-4; V: TRBV7-9; D: NA; CDR3: CATLGRDRGEKLFF; DNA: TGTGCCACTTTAGGACGGGATCGGGGTGAAAAACTGTTTTTT
size: NA; J: TRBJ1-1; V: TRBV12-5; D: NA; CDR3: CASGLRGGIEAFF; DNA: TGTGCTAGTGGTTTAAGGGGGGGGATTGAAGCTTTCTTT
size: NA; J: TRBJ2-1; V: TRBV10-3; D: TRBD1; CDR3: CAISEGQGSHNEQFF; DNA: TGTGCCATCAGTGAGGGACAGGGAAGCCACAATGAGCAGTTCTTC
size: NA; J: TRBJ1-1; V: TRBV2; D: NA; CDR3: CASSATGNTEAFF; DNA: TGTGCCAGCAGCGCGACAGGGAACACTGAAGCTTTCTTT
size: NA; J: TRBJ2-7; V: TRBV28; D: NA; CDR3: CASSTPGLASYEQYF; DNA: TGTGCCAGCAGTACCCCTGGTCTAGCGTCCTACGAGCAGTACTTC
size: once; J: TRBJ1-2; V: TRBV6-6; D: TRBD1; CDR3: CASSNDRDYGYTF; DNA: TGTGCCAGCAGTAACGACAGGGACTATGGCTACACCTTC
size: NA; J: TRBJ2-7; V: TRBV11-1; D: TRBD1; CDR3: CASSLPDRGSYEQYF; DNA: TGTGCCAGCAGCCTCCCGGACAGGGGAAGCTACGAGCAGTACTTC
size: NA; J: TRBJ1-2; V: TRBV30; D: NA; CDR3: CAWSHGGAGGYTF; DNA: TGTGCCTGGAGTCACGGGGGGGCCGGGGGCTACACCTTC
size: NA; J: TRBJ2-5; V: TRBV9; D: TRBD2; CDR3: CASSVAGGEETQYF; DNA: TGTGCCAGCAGCGTAGCCGGGGGGGAAGAGACCCAGTACTTC